This TCR beta chain was captured by sequencing in a study of cytomegalovirus exposure and HLA in healthy donors. This PCR relied on a set of 60 Vbeta primers and 13 Jbeta primers. The assay was immunoSEQ multiplex PCR, and TCRdb's table has in-frame clones only and misses some. The sample consists of about 180,000 clones, about 80% of them appearing once. Regarding the study as a whole: Cytomegalovirus status was reportedly diagnosed by the classifier with high sensitivity and specificity. There were a few CMV-associated chains whose specificity for CMV antigens was confirmed in vitro. Later work found that TCR association rates differed between HLA loci; DRB1 had the most and HLA-C the fewest.

Comments on this clone: Its cognate antigen is unknown. At one of its ends the junction is not consistent with the germline gene, which may arise from a read error.

There were likely unrecorded immune exposures, though donors were nominally healthy when sampled. CDR3 size: 14 residues. Looked up from germline, CDR1 is LGHNT and CDR2 is FRNRAP. The chain recombines TRBV12-5 with TRBJ2-3; 8 bases line up with TRBD1. The clonotype was recovered from a woman aged 25 to 39 in good health and CMV-seronegative. Source material: PBMCs. The CDR3 sequence is CASGSSQGTGTQYF. The CDR3 bases are TGTGCTAGTGGTTCCAGCCAGGGGACAGGTACGCAGTATTTT.